These 21 T cell receptor beta chains were sequenced from one sample in a study of OX40 agonist ivuxolimab in advanced cancers. Sequencing was performed with immunoSEQ multiplex PCR; in TCRdb, only in-frame clones are kept and a portion is missing. The sample contains 15,000 or so clones, nearly 75% of which appear only once. The sequenced sample was CD4+ or CD8+ T cells sorted from blood, obtained in a trial of the OX40 agonist ivuxolimab. The receptors stem from an adult with an advanced solid tumor such as melanoma, head and neck, liver or kidney cancer.

About this clone itself: Other nucleotide sequences in the sample specify the same CDR3. The gene calls are TRBV6-5 and TRBJ2-3; 11 bases match TRBD2. In germline, CDR1 is MNHEY, CDR2 SVGAGI. This CDR3 has 16 residues. The V segment lost 0 bases and the J segment 3 bases; nucleotides outside the gene matches: 2. Here the CDR3 DNA reads TGTGCCAGCAGTTACTCGACTAGCGGGGCTACAGATACGCAGTATTTT. It codes for CASSYSTSGATDTQYF.

CDR3 coding DNA: TGTGCCAGCAGTGAAGTGGGGACAGAGAATGAAAAACTGTTTTTT. It encodes CASSEVGTENEKLFF. The rearrangement links TRBV6-1 to TRBJ1-4; 7 bases match TRBD1. The CDR3 totals 15 residues. V lost 1 base to trimming and J lost 5 bases; unmatched junction nucleotides: 4. Germline V gives CDR1 MNHNS, CDR2 SASEGT.

V usage is TRBV5-6 and J usage is TRBJ2-7; D unresolved. This CDR3 has 15 amino acids. Trimming stripped 3 bases from V and 3 bases from J, with 16 bases between. Germline CDR1 is SGHDT and CDR2 is YYEEEE. CDR3 DNA sequence: TGTGCCAGCAGCTCCCGACGCAGGATGAACTACGAGCAGTACTTC. This encodes CASSSRRRMNYEQYF.

The chain combines TRBV6-5 with TRBJ2-1; 8 nucleotides align to TRBD1. The ends lost 2 bases at V and 5 bases at J; junction bases unmatched: 2. CDR3 size: 14 residues. In germline, CDR1 is MNHEY, CDR2 SVGAGI. CDR3 amino acids: CASSYRTGNNEQFF. CDR3 coding DNA: TGTGCCAGCAGTTACCGGACAGGGAACAATGAGCAGTTCTTC.

The V call is TRBV7-6, the J call TRBJ2-3, with TRBD1 identical over 9 bases. Germline loops: CDR1 SGHVS, CDR2 FNYEAQ. The V gene end was trimmed by 2 bases and the J gene end by 2 bases; junction bases not matched to a gene: 8. The CDR3 has 17 residues. Here the CDR3 reads CASSLFSTGGPTDTQYF. The CDR3 coding sequence is TGTGCCAGCAGCTTATTTTCGACAGGGGGACCCACAGATACGCAGTATTTT.

This sequence joins TRBV21-1 and TRBJ2-1; TRBD1, the D gene given by the table, was not confirmed from the DNA. TRBV21-1 is termed a pseudogene. The CDR3 covers 16 residues. The CDR3 region has the DNA TGTGCCAGCAGCAAAAAAGGGACAGGGCCCTACAATGAGCAGTTCTTC. Its protein is CASSKKGTGPYNEQFF.

This clone was detected once. The V call is TRBV28, the J call TRBJ2-5, with 9 bases matching TRBD1. Germline CDR1 is MDHEN and CDR2 is SYDVKM. V lost 5 bases, J lost 5 bases, and 15 bases stayed unmatched. The CDR3 runs 17 residues. The CDR3 sequence is CASSPPRGGQGPETQYF. The CDR3 region has the DNA TGTGCCAGCAGTCCCCCACGTGGGGGACAGGGCCCGGAGACCCAGTACTTC.

The chain recombines TRBV7-8 with TRBJ2-7, with 10 bases fitting TRBD1. This CDR3 has 14 amino acids. Germline lookup yields CDR1 SGHVS and CDR2 FQNEAQ. Losses at the gene ends were 3 bases for V and 4 bases for J; bases not matched to a gene: 3. In DNA form, the CDR3 reads TGTGCCAGCAGCTTGGACAGGGGGAGGTACGAGCAGTACTTC. The encoded protein is CASSLDRGRYEQYF.

The rearrangement links TRBV2 to TRBJ2-7, with 9 bases matching TRBD1. Germline loops: CDR1 SNHLY, CDR2 FYNNEI. This CDR3 comprises 14 residues. The trim removed 3 bases at V and 4 bases at J, leaving 4 bases unmatched. CDR3 nucleotide sequence: TGTGCCAGCAGTGAGCTAGGACAGGGGTACGAGCAGTACTTC. Translation: CASSELGQGYEQYF.

This clone was counted only a few times. The J gene is TRBJ1-1, the V gene TRBV6-1, with D possibly being TRBD1 (5 bases). From germline, CDR1 is MNHNS and CDR2 SASEGT. There are 13 residues in the CDR3. V was trimmed by 1 base and J by 6 bases, leaving 9 bases between them. CDR3 coding DNA: TGTGCCAGCAGTGAAGAGGGGCACGCTGAAGCTTTCTTT. Protein sequence: CASSEEGHAEAFF.

The chain combines TRBV18 with TRBJ2-1; D is unresolved. V shed 2 bases and J shed 5 bases, with 16 bases lying between them. The CDR3 sequence is 16 residues long. Germline V gene lookup returns CDR1 KGHSH and CDR2 LQKENI. CDR3: CASSPSDSTRNNEQFF. Written as DNA, the CDR3 is TGTGCCAGCTCACCAAGTGACTCAACTCGAAACAATGAGCAGTTCTTC.

This clone is medium-sized by share. V and J are TRBV5-1 and TRBJ1-2; 7 bases match TRBD1. J lost 5 bases, V lost 0 bases, and 10 bases had no gene match. The CDR3 contains 16 residues. Germline CDR1 and CDR2: SGHRS and YFSETQ. CDR3 coding DNA: TGCGCCAGCAGCTTGGACACAGCCGGGACAGTGTATGGCTACACCTTC. It specifies CASSLDTAGTVYGYTF.

The J gene is TRBJ1-5, the V gene TRBV28; possible D gene TRBD1, 6 bases. The CDR3 covers 15 residues. In germline, CDR1 is MDHEN, CDR2 SYDVKM. Trimming pared 6 bases from V and 4 bases from J, leaving 16 bases between. CDR3 bases: TGTGCCAGCAGCCGACCTTTAACAGGGAATCAGCCCCAGCATTTT. It is translated as CASSRPLTGNQPQHF.

J is TRBJ2-3 and V is TRBV7-9; TRBD2 matches at 9 bases. Unmatched junction bases numbered 3, after V lost 5 bases and J lost 0 bases. CDR1 is SEHNR, CDR2 FQNEAQ, per germline (reference sequence). The CDR3 consists of 15 residues. Here the CDR3 reads CASSPSGISTDTQYF. The CDR3 DNA reads as TGTGCCAGCAGCCCTAGCGGGATAAGCACAGATACGCAGTATTTT.

The V call is TRBV27, the J call TRBJ2-4, with D possibly being TRBD1 (5 bases). The ends were cut back, 8 bases at V and 12 bases at J, with 14 bases in the middle. The CDR3 has 11 amino acids. The germline gives CDR1 MNHEY, CDR2 SMNVEV (reference sequence). CDR3 nucleotides: TGTGCCAGCGGGCAGGGTAATGCTCAGTACTTC. Its protein product is CASGQGNAQYF.

The rearrangement joins TRBV4-1 to TRBJ2-7; 11 nucleotides agree with TRBD2. The CDR3 covers 18 residues. Per germline, CDR1 MGHRA and CDR2 YSYEKL. V was pared by 4 bases and J by 2 bases, with 13 bases of the junction left unmatched. The CDR3 DNA follows: TGCGCCAGCAGCCCCTCTATGACTAGCGGGATGCCACCCTACGAGCAGTACTTC. Amino acid sequence: CASSPSMTSGMPPYEQYF.

This chain links TRBV27 with TRBJ1-2; 8 nucleotides match TRBD1. The germline gives CDR1 MNHEY, CDR2 SMNVEV (reference sequence). The CDR3 spans 17 residues. The J segment lost 0 bases and the V segment lost 5 bases, leaving 11 bases of the junction unmatched. The CDR3 nucleotides are TGTGCCAGCAGTCCCTCCCCCCAGGGGGCTACTAACTATGGCTACACCTTC. Its translation is CASSPSPQGATNYGYTF.

A note on this clone: A much larger clone lies a single base off, so this may be a read error. In DNA, the CDR3 is TGTGCCAATAGTCGGGGGGACGGAAATTACAATGAGCAGTTCTTC. It codes for CANSRGDGNYNEQFF. The genes are TRBV19 and TRBJ2-1; 7 nucleotides match TRBD2. This CDR3 has 15 amino acids. Germline CDR1 and CDR2: LNHDA and SQIVND (reference sequence).

The rearrangement joins TRBV7-6 to TRBJ2-2, with TRBD1 identical over 8 bases. With V trimmed by 7 bases and J by 1 base, 11 bases remained unmatched. This CDR3 is built from 17 residues. The germline V gene encodes CDR1 SGHVS and CDR2 FNYEAQ. CDR3 sequence: CASTLRMGQENTGELFF. CDR3 sequence (DNA): TGTGCCAGCACCCTTAGAATGGGACAGGAGAACACCGGGGAGCTGTTTTTT.

This clone was seen only a few times. The rearrangement uses TRBV5-4 and TRBJ2-2; 8 bases line up with TRBD2. CDR3 length: 16 residues. Germline-derived CDR1 and CDR2 are SGHNT and YYREEE (reference sequence). Trimming at V came to 4 bases and at J to 4 bases, leaving 9 bases not matched to a gene. The CDR3 sequence: CASSHREGLVTGELFF. The DNA of the CDR3 is TGTGCCAGCAGCCATCGGGAGGGCCTCGTCACCGGGGAGCTGTTTTTT.

The chain joins TRBV4-2 to TRBJ2-1; D is possibly TRBD2 (6 bases). The CDR3 consists of 16 residues. V lost 1 base and J 2 bases, leaving 12 bases between the germline ends. Germline loops: CDR1 LGHNA, CDR2 YNFKEQ. CDR3 sequence: CASSQVTSRPYNEQFF. CDR3 nucleotides: TGTGCCAGCAGCCAAGTCACTAGCCGCCCCTACAATGAGCAGTTCTTC.